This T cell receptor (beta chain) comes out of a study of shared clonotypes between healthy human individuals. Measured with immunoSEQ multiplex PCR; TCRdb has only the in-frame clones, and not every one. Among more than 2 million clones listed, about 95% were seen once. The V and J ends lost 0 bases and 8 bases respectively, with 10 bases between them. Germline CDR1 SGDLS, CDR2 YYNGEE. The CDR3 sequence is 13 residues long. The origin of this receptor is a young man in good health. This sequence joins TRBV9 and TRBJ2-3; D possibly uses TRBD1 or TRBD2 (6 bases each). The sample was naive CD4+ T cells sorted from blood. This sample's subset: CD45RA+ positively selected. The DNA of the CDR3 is TGTGCCAGCAGCGTAGAAGGAGGGGGTACGCAGTATTTT. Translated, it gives CASSVEGGGTQYF.